This T cell receptor beta chain was observed in a study of radiotherapy plus CTLA-4 blockade in lung cancer. Study-wide points: In blood, after radiotherapy plus ipilimumab, tumor-derived TCR clones expanded. Early clonal dynamics of blood T cells, together with interferon-beta, were reported as the best response predictor.

The table lists this clone with a count of one. Its specificity is not known. CDR3 length: 14 residues. CDR1 and CDR2 (germline): SNHLY, FYNNEI. J lost 4 bases, V lost 7 bases, and 7 bases had no gene match. People whose metastatic non-small-cell lung cancer was chemo-refractory got focal radiation along with CTLA-4 blockade by ipilimumab. Profiling relied on immunoSEQ multiplex PCR, and the TCRdb table lists in-frame clones only, not all of them. Counted here are approximately 95,000 clones, approximately 85% occurring once; the ten biggest clones make up 3% to 3.5%. Sequenced here: peripheral blood, sampled from a patient treated with radiotherapy plus ipilimumab. This TCR was recovered from a human donor with non-small cell lung cancer who had a partial response to radiotherapy plus ipilimumab. This chain joins TRBV2 and TRBJ1-3; TRBD1 matches at 7 bases. CDR3 region: CASKIQGPGNTIYF. The CDR3 bases are TGTGCCAGCAAAATACAGGGGCCCGGAAACACCATATATTTT.